Detailed here is one T cell receptor (beta chain). Antigen unknown. The data were taken from a study of T cell responses to AZD1222 COVID-19 vaccine. The V gene lost 7 bases and the J gene lost 8 bases, with 15 bases spanning the gap. This CDR3 spans 13 amino acids. Germline V lookup: CDR1 WSHSY, CDR2 SAAADI. Regarding the study as a whole: Repertoires in all cases were sampled only once the peak T cell response had passed. Of spike-specific TCRs, nearly half reportedly target regions left unmutated in variants.

The method was immunoSEQ multiplex PCR; TCRdb's version includes in-frame clones alone and lacks a portion of them. The sample records around 160,000 clones, 88% being singletons. The chain is built from TRBV10-2 and TRBJ2-1, with a weak D call TRBD2 (5 bases). The source of this sequence is an adult in good health. Sequencing used peripheral blood, obtained on day 0 of AZD1222 vaccination. CDR3 sequence reads: CASTAGNGDEQFF. CDR3 in DNA: TGCGCCAGCACGGCGGGCAATGGGGATGAGCAGTTCTTC.